Presented here are 25 T cell receptor beta chains from one specimen sequenced in a study of blood T cell repertoires in COVID-19. Data came from immunoSEQ multiplex PCR; TCRdb stores just in-frame clones and leaves some out. The repertoire holds over 200,000 clones, around 90% seen once, with around 2.5% in the top ten. What was sequenced was peripheral blood. Receptors originate from a person between 18 and 30 years old with COVID-19, enrolled during active disease.

V and J are TRBV2 and TRBJ2-7, with D perhaps TRBD2 (6 bases). The germline V and J ends were trimmed by 6 bases and 0 bases, with 9 bases remaining between them. Germline V gene lookup returns CDR1 SNHLY and CDR2 FYNNEI. This CDR3 contains 13 residues. Here the CDR3 DNA reads TGTGCCAGCAGCGGGGGAACCTCCTACGAGCAGTACTTC. Its translation is CASSGGTSYEQYF. Variable domain in full (rest from reference TRBV2 and TRBJ2-7): EPEVTQTPSHQVTQMGQEVILRCVPISNHLYFYWYRQILGQKVEFLVSFYNNEISEKSEIFDDQFSVERPDGSNFTLKIRSTKLEDSAMYFCASSGGTSYEQYFGPGTRLTVT.

This sequence joins TRBV29-1 and TRBJ1-4, with D tentatively TRBD1 (6 bases). The CDR3 runs to 13 residues. Deletions cut 5 bases from V and 3 bases from J, with 10 bases between. Germline V gene sequence: CDR1 SQVTM, CDR2 ANQGSEA. This chain's CDR3 is CSVTGMANEKLFF. The CDR3 region has the DNA TGCAGCGTTACAGGGATGGCTAATGAAAAACTGTTTTTT.

The chain links TRBV3-1 (or the pseudogene TRBV3-2) to TRBJ2-3, with D possibly being TRBD2 (7 bases). This CDR3 contains 18 residues. Trimming stripped 4 bases from V and 3 bases from J, with 23 bases between. Germline CDR1 reads LGHDT; CDR2 reads YNNKEL (reference sequence). The CDR3 here is CASSPTSARGWRTDTQYF. CDR3 sequence (DNA): TGTGCCAGCAGCCCAACTAGCGCGAGGGGGTGGAGAACAGATACGCAGTATTTT.

The genes are TRBV5-5 and TRBJ2-7, with 14 bases lining up with TRBD2. CDR1 SGHKS and CDR2 YYEKEE come from the germline V gene (reference sequence). The CDR3 is 18 residues long. J was trimmed by 2 bases and V by 0 bases; bases with no gene match: 7. CDR3 coding DNA: TGTGCCAGCAGCTTGGAGGGACTAGCGGGAGTCGCAACCTACGAGCAGTACTTC. Translation gives CASSLEGLAGVATYEQYF.

A few counts support this clone. This chain connects TRBV6-5 to TRBJ2-3; perhaps TRBD1 as D (8 bases). The CDR3 runs 15 residues. Germline V gives CDR1 MNHEY, CDR2 SVGAGI. The V end lost 6 bases, the J end lost 5 bases, and 18 bases lay between the germline ends. This CDR3 reads CASSPTDREGDTQYF. DNA of the CDR3: TGTGCCAGCAGCCCCACGGACAGGGAGGGAGATACGCAGTATTTT.

The chain combines TRBV5-8 with TRBJ2-6, with D perhaps TRBD2 (6 bases). The CDR3 sequence is 14 residues long. V lost 7 bases and J 4 bases, leaving 12 bases between the germline ends. Germline CDR1 is SGHTS and CDR2 is YDEGEE. The chain's CDR3 is CASGGRTGANVLTF. The CDR3 coding sequence is TGTGCCAGCGGAGGGAGGACGGGGGCCAACGTCCTGACTTTC.

The chain uses TRBV6-5 and TRBJ2-1, with 7 bases identical to TRBD2. The CDR3 is made up of 15 amino acids. Germline lookup yields CDR1 MNHEY and CDR2 SVGAGI. J was trimmed by 4 bases and V by 2 bases; bases with no gene match: 5. The CDR3 DNA sequence: TGTGCCAGCAGTTACGGGGCGGGAGTATACAATGAGCAGTTCTTC. Translated, it gives CASSYGAGVYNEQFF.

CDR3 coding DNA: TGTGCCAGCAGCTTGGAAGGGGGATATGGCTACACCTTC. Its protein is CASSLEGGYGYTF. This chain joins TRBV5-6 and TRBJ1-2, with D maybe TRBD1 (6 bases). V was clipped by 0 bases and J by 5 bases, with 8 bases between them. The CDR3 is 13 residues long. From germline, CDR1 is SGHDT and CDR2 YYEEEE.

This chain connects TRBV25-1 to TRBJ2-1, with D possibly being TRBD1 (6 bases). The CDR3 loop spans 15 amino acids. Germline assignment: CDR1 MGHDK and CDR2 SYGVNS. Trimming removed 4 bases from V and 0 bases from J, with 10 bases in between. CDR3 loop: CASSAQGFSYNEQFF. CDR3 DNA: TGTGCCAGCAGTGCACAGGGATTCTCCTACAATGAGCAGTTCTTC.

This clone has more than one count but fewer than ten. The rearrangement links TRBV10-3 to TRBJ2-2; D unclear. Germline CDR1 ENHRY, CDR2 SYGVKD. This CDR3 has 13 residues. V lost 10 bases and J lost 1, with 10 bases in between. This CDR3 reads CATKGENTGELFF. DNA for the CDR3: TGTGCCACGAAAGGAGAGAACACCGGGGAGCTGTTTTTT.

The chain recombines TRBV9 with TRBJ1-2; D remains ambiguous. Germline CDR1 is SGDLS and CDR2 is YYNGEE. The V gene lost 4 bases and the J gene lost 8 bases, with 18 bases spanning the gap. This CDR3 has 14 amino acids. CDR3 in amino acids: CASSPVAGLEGYTF. CDR3 DNA sequence: TGTGCCAGCAGCCCAGTGGCGGGGTTAGAGGGCTACACCTTC.

In DNA form, the CDR3 reads TGTGCCAGCAGTTACGCAGTCTCTGGGGCCAACGTCCTGACTTTC. This translates into CASSYAVSGANVLTF. J is TRBJ2-6 and V is TRBV6-2 or TRBV6-3; D remains ambiguous. Trimming removed 2 bases at V and 0 bases at J, with 5 bases between. CDR1 and CDR2 (germline): MNHEY, SVGEGT. The CDR3 has 15 amino acids.

This clone was found once. The rearrangement joins TRBV19 to TRBJ1-5; D is ambiguous. V was shortened by 7 bases and J by 0 bases, with 13 bases between the two germline ends. The CDR3 sequence is 15 residues long. Germline V gene sequence: CDR1 LNHDA, CDR2 SQIVND (reference sequence). CDR3 nucleotide sequence: TGTGCCAGTACCACCGAGTCCTATAGCAATCAGCCCCAGCATTTT. Its protein is CASTTESYSNQPQHF. Drawing the rest from reference TRBV19 and TRBJ1-5, the complete variable domain is DGGITQSPKYLFRKEGQNVTLSCEQNLNHDAMYWYRQDPGQGLRLIYYSQIVNDFQKGDIAEGYSVSREKKESFPLTVTSAQKNPTAFYLCASTTESYSNQPQHFGDGTRLSIL.

This chain uses TRBV11-2 with TRBJ2-5, with TRBD1 matching over 7 bases. Losses at the gene ends were 4 bases for V and 3 bases for J; bases not matched to a gene: 20. The V gene's germline CDR1 is SGHAT and CDR2 FQNNGV. The CDR3 contains 19 residues. CDR3 residues: CASSSFITYRDRRKETQYF. DNA for the CDR3: TGTGCCAGCAGCTCATTCATTACGTACCGGGACAGAAGGAAAGAGACCCAGTACTTC.

The CDR3 sequence: CASSLLAGREQFF. CDR3 DNA: TGTGCCAGCAGTTTACTAGCGGGGAGGGAGCAGTTCTTC. The chain links TRBV27 to TRBJ2-1, with 9 positions matching TRBD2. This CDR3 is 13 amino acids long. Germline CDR1 MNHEY, CDR2 SMNVEV (reference sequence). J lost 10 bases, V lost 2 bases, and 3 bases had no gene match.

The V call is TRBV25-1, the J call TRBJ2-3, with unresolved D. V was clipped by 3 bases and J by 5 bases, with 15 bases between them. Germline-derived CDR1 and CDR2 are MGHDK and SYGVNS. The CDR3 is 15 amino acids. CDR3 sequence reads: CASSEFTTAGDTQYF. The CDR3 nucleotides read TGTGCCAGCAGTGAGTTTACGACTGCCGGAGATACGCAGTATTTT. Based on the CDR3 plus reference TRBV25-1 and TRBJ2-3, the full variable domain is EADIYQTPRYLVIGTGKKITLECSQTMGHDKMYWYQQDPGMELHLIHYSYGVNSTEKGDLSSESTVSRIRTEHFPLTLESARPSHTSQYLCASSEFTTAGDTQYFGPGTRLTVL.

The CDR3 DNA sequence: TGCGCCAGCCGAGACAGGGGGTTCTCCTACGAGCAGTACTTC. Translated: CASRDRGFSYEQYF. The chain recombines TRBV10-1 with TRBJ2-7, with 9 bases aligning to TRBD1. J was trimmed by 0 bases and V by 8 bases; bases with no gene match: 5. The germline gives CDR1 WNHNN, CDR2 SYGVQD (reference sequence). The CDR3 is made up of 14 amino acids.

This sequence joins TRBV5-1 and TRBJ2-2, with 11 bases that match TRBD2. Germline loops: CDR1 SGHRS, CDR2 YFSETQ. V dropped 4 bases and J dropped 5; count of bases not matched to a gene: 7. This CDR3 comprises 16 residues. CDR3 in DNA: TGCGCCAGCAGCCCCCCGGGACTAGCGGCTACCGGGGAGCTGTTTTTT. It encodes CASSPPGLAATGELFF.

This chain connects TRBV10-3 to TRBJ2-1, with D maybe TRBD2 (5 bases). This CDR3 contains 15 residues. From germline, CDR1 is ENHRY and CDR2 SYGVKD. The germline V and J ends were trimmed by 0 bases and 3 bases, with 9 bases remaining between them. CDR3 protein: CAISESGRGYNEQFF. The CDR3 coding sequence is TGTGCCATCAGTGAGTCGGGCCGGGGCTACAATGAGCAGTTCTTC.

The rearrangement joins TRBV11-2 to TRBJ2-7; TRBD1 matches 10 bases. Germline CDR1 is SGHAT and CDR2 is FQNNGV. With 5 bases clipped from V and 1 base from J, the junction kept 11 bases outside the gene matches. This CDR3 has 17 residues. The DNA for the CDR3 is TGTGCCAGCAGCCCACTTCTGGGACAGGGGTTTTCCTACGAGCAGTACTTC. This sequence encodes CASSPLLGQGFSYEQYF.

V is TRBV10-1 and J is TRBJ2-1; 8 bases align to TRBD1. V lost 6 bases to trimming and J lost 4 bases; unmatched junction nucleotides: 8. The length of the CDR3 is 15 residues. Germline assignment: CDR1 WNHNN and CDR2 SYGVQD (reference sequence). The CDR3 DNA is TGCGCCAGCAGAGAGGACAGGGAAGGATACAATGAGCAGTTCTTC. It specifies CASREDREGYNEQFF.

V gene TRBV5-1 combines with J gene TRBJ2-2; the match to TRBD2 covers 14 bases. Germline trimming cut 5 bases from V and 1 base from J; bases unmatched to any gene: 4. Germline V gene data show CDR1 as SGHRS and CDR2 as YFSETQ. The CDR3 sequence is 17 residues long. CDR3 protein: CASRAGTSGGNTGELFF. Written as DNA, the CDR3 is TGCGCCAGCAGGGCTGGGACTAGCGGGGGGAACACCGGGGAGCTGTTTTTT.

This chain links TRBV5-6 with TRBJ1-1; D perhaps matches TRBD1 (5 bases). Trimming stripped 2 bases from V and 3 bases from J, with 11 bases between. The length of the CDR3 is 14 residues. Germline values: CDR1 SGHDT, CDR2 YYEEEE. CDR3 sequence: CASSFPDRYTEAFF. The CDR3 DNA reads TGTGCCAGCAGCTTCCCCGACAGATACACTGAAGCTTTCTTT.

The V gene is TRBV19, the J gene TRBJ2-1, with D unclear. Germline-derived CDR1 and CDR2 are LNHDA and SQIVND (reference sequence). The length of the CDR3 is 15 residues. The V end was cut by 4 bases, the J end by 1 base, with 11 bases between. The CDR3 reads CASSSPGGSYNEQFF. DNA of the CDR3: TGTGCCAGTAGTAGCCCCGGCGGTTCCTACAATGAGCAGTTCTTC.

The chain combines TRBV29-1 with TRBJ2-3; 8 bases map to TRBD2. The CDR3 extends over 13 amino acids. The ends lost 6 bases at V and 2 bases at J; junction bases unmatched: 4. Germline assignment: CDR1 SQVTM and CDR2 ANQGSEA. CDR3 protein: CSVKAGVTDTQYF. In DNA, the CDR3 is TGCAGCGTGAAAGCGGGAGTCACAGATACGCAGTATTTT.